Sequencing of this T cell receptor (beta chain) was carried out in a study of shared clonotypes between healthy human individuals. Study results and limitations: In contrast to clonotypes shared by all four donors, non-shared clonotypes had lower generation probabilities. Sharing across a few donors was seen in 5% to 5.5% of naive CD4 clonotypes.

Each subset's genomic DNA was split evenly across several immunoSEQ plates. The method was immunoSEQ multiplex PCR; TCRdb's version includes in-frame clones alone and lacks a portion of them. The sample holds more than 850,000 clones, approximately 80% seen once. The CDR3 runs 15 residues. Germline V CDR1 and CDR2: SGHTA, FQGTGA. V was pared by 0 bases and J by 1 base, with 6 bases between. About this clone itself: The antigen remains unidentified.

CD45RA+ naive and CD45RA-negative memory subsets were separated from CD4+ cells. Material for sequencing was memory CD4+ T cells from PBMCs. Documented subset: CD45RA-negative fraction. The chain employs TRBV7-3 and TRBJ2-2; weak D call: TRBD2 (5 bases). The sequence derives from a man between 18 and 29 years old in good health. Some clones in this sample may be carry-over from other donors' samples. The CDR3 reads CASSLTGVNTGELFF. The CDR3 bases are TGTGCCAGCAGCTTAACGGGAGTGAACACCGGGGAGCTGTTTTTT. Looking up the rest from reference TRBV7-3 and TRBJ2-2 gives the full variable domain: GAGVSQTPSNKVTEKGKYVELRCDPISGHTALYWYRQSLGQGPEFLIYFQGTGAADDSGLPNDRFFAVRPEGSVSTLKIQRTERGDSAVYLCASSLTGVNTGELFFGEGSRLTVL.